This TCR beta chain is from a study of T cells in Graves' hyperthyroidism and ophthalmopathy. The wider study: Staff took peripheral blood when the initial diagnosis was made, before any treatment began.

In this sample, this clonotype turned up once. Its target is unknown. General study results and limits: Most thyroid clonotypes with frequency above 0.001 were detected in blood.

The V gene lost 6 bases and the J gene lost 6 bases, with 12 bases spanning the gap. CDR1 and CDR2 from the germline V gene are SGHTA and FQGNSA. This CDR3 has 14 residues. The diagnoses drew upon clinical symptoms, serum thyroxine and TRAb, thyroid ultrasound and orbital computed tomography. Amplified TCR beta CDR3 regions derived from RNA transcripts. The TCR CDR3 first-round RT-PCR relied on the HTBI primer set. TCRdb re-called the multiplex PCR reads with MiXCR, one entry per CDR3 protein. The table records 380,000 or so distinct CDR3 sequences, around an eighth of them present only once. The gene calls are TRBV7-2 and TRBJ1-6, with D possibly being TRBD1 (5 bases). The source is a man aged 25-45 years with Graves' hyperthyroidism that later progressed to Graves' ophthalmopathy. Material: blood. The CDR3 spells CASRVGVVNSPLHF. CDR3 sequence (DNA): TGTGCCAGCAGAGTGGGGGTTGTTAATTCACCCCTCCACTTT. Full variable domain (rest looked up from reference TRBV7-2 and TRBJ1-6): GAGVSQSPSNKVTEKGKDVELRCDPISGHTALYWYRQSLGQGLEFLIYFQGNSAPDKSGLPSDRFSAERTGGSVSTLTIQRTQQEDSAVYLCASRVGVVNSPLHFGNGTRLTVT.